A selection of T cell receptor beta chains follows, all from one sample in a study of T cells in Graves' hyperthyroidism and ophthalmopathy. TCRdb reanalysed the multiplex PCR reads using MiXCR and keeps one entry per CDR3 protein. The data contain roughly 700,000 distinct CDR3 sequences, 17% of them singletons. Input material: blood. All receptors derive from a man aged 45-65 years with Graves' hyperthyroidism. The CDR3 runs from the conserved cysteine through the conserved F or W. A D gene is named only where the DNA matches it firmly. Only some rows state a clone size, as once, few, many or a class for expanded clones.

D gene	V gene	J gene	clone size	CDR3 DNA	CDR3 protein
TRBD1	TRBV4-1	TRBJ2-1	NA	TGCGCCAGCAGCCATCCTCCGGGACAGCACAATGAGCAGTTCTTC	CASSHPPGQHNEQFF
TRBD2	TRBV19	TRBJ2-7	many	TGTGCCAGTAGCACAGCGGGAGGGCCCTACGAGCAGTACTTC	CASSTAGGPYEQYF
NA	TRBV28	TRBJ1-2	many	TGTGCCAGCAGTTTCCCCAATGAGAGGAACTATGGCTACACCTTC	CASSFPNERNYGYTF
TRBD2	TRBV9	TRBJ2-3	NA	TGTGCCAGCAGCGCAGCGGGGATACCCCCAGATACGCAGTATTTT	CASSAAGIPPDTQYF
TRBD2	TRBV2	TRBJ2-5	NA	TGTGCCAGCAGGAAGGCTAGCGGGAGTGTTGAGACCCAGTACTTC	CASRKASGSVETQYF
NA	TRBV6-2/TRBV6-3	TRBJ2-3	NA	TGTGCCAGCTCGAGAGCCCTCCCTTCAGATACGCAGTATTTT	CASSRALPSDTQYF
TRBD1	TRBV28	TRBJ2-7	many	TGTGCCAGCAGTCAGACAGGGTTTGTTTACGAGCAGTACTTC	CASSQTGFVYEQYF
NA	TRBV28	TRBJ1-5	many	TGTGCCAGCTTGGACAGCAATCAGCCCCAGCATTTT	CASLDSNQPQHF
TRBD1	TRBV28	TRBJ1-5	many	TGTGCCAGCAGTTTCTACAGGGGGAAACAGCCCCAGCATTTT	CASSFYRGKQPQHF
NA	TRBV7-9	TRBJ2-1	once	TGTGCCAGCAGCTTACTGCTAAATGAGCAGTTCTTC	CASSLLLNEQFF
TRBD1	TRBV6-6	TRBJ2-2	NA	TGTGCCAGCAGTTACCTCAAGGGGGCGGGCACCGGGGAGCTGTTTTTT	CASSYLKGAGTGELFF
NA	TRBV6-2/TRBV6-3	TRBJ2-3	NA	TGTGCCAGCAGTTCCTCTCGAGGGCCCATGGATACGCAGTATTTT	CASSSSRGPMDTQYF
TRBD2	TRBV6-1	TRBJ2-1	NA	TGTGCCGTCACTAAGGGGCTAGCGGGATCCAATGAGCAGTTCTTC	CAVTKGLAGSNEQFF
NA	TRBV6-5	TRBJ2-7	NA	TGTGCCAGCAGTTACTTCAGGGAAACGGGGGAGCAGTACTTC	CASSYFRETGEQYF
NA	TRBV7-9	TRBJ2-2	NA	TGTGCCAGCAGCGCCAGGGGGGGGACCGGGGAGCTGTTTTTT	CASSARGGTGELFF
NA	TRBV9	TRBJ1-3	many	TGTGCCAGCAGTCTTGACAGTTTCTCTGGAAACACCATATATTTT	CASSLDSFSGNTIYF
TRBD1	TRBV24-1	TRBJ1-2	many	TGTGCCACCAGTGAGTTTCCATCCGGGACAGAAACTAACTATGGCTACACCTTC	CATSEFPSGTETNYGYTF
TRBD2	TRBV20-1	TRBJ2-3	NA	TGCAGTGCTAGAGATCGGGGACTAAGCACAGATACGCAGTATTTT	CSARDRGLSTDTQYF
NA	TRBV7-2	TRBJ1-1	many	TGTGCCAGCAGCCCACCCGTTACGAGCACTGAAGCTTTCTTT	CASSPPVTSTEAFF
NA	TRBV6-5	TRBJ2-1	NA	TGTGCCAGCAAGTTGGTCGATTCCAATGAGCAGTTCTTC	CASKLVDSNEQFF
TRBD1	TRBV19	TRBJ1-5	NA	TGTGCCAGTAGTAGCCTGAGTCAGGGGGAGGGTCAGCCCCAGCATTTT	CASSSLSQGEGQPQHF
NA	TRBV28	TRBJ1-1	few	TGTGCCAGCAAAAGGACAGACAGCACTGAAGCTTTCTTT	CASKRTDSTEAFF
TRBD2	TRBV2	TRBJ2-3	once	TGTGCCAGCAGTGGTCCCGGGAGGGGGGATACGCAGTATTTT	CASSGPGRGDTQYF
NA	TRBV20-1	TRBJ1-2	NA	TGCAGTGCTAACCCGACAGGCTATGGCTACACCTTC	CSANPTGYGYTF
NA	TRBV7-9	TRBJ2-7	NA	TGTGCCAGCAGCTTACCAACCCTAGATCCCTACGAGCAGTACTTC	CASSLPTLDPYEQYF
NA	TRBV3-2	TRBJ2-5	many	TGTGCCAGCAGCCAAGATACTAGCGGGGCCACCTGGACCCAGTACTTC	CASSQDTSGATWTQYF
NA	TRBV2	TRBJ1-5	many	TGTGCCAGCAGTGAGAGGCAGGGTAATCAGCCCCAGCATTTT	CASSERQGNQPQHF
NA	TRBV28	TRBJ1-5	many	TGTGCCAGCAGTTATCTCCAGGGGCCCCAGCATTTT	CASSYLQGPQHF
NA	TRBV5-6	TRBJ2-1	NA	TGTGCCAGCAGCTTCGTTGACAATGAGCAGTTCTTC	CASSFVDNEQFF
TRBD1	TRBV9	TRBJ2-7	few	TGTGCCAGCAGCGCCCTGACAGGGGGCCGGAACGAGCAGTACTTC	CASSALTGGRNEQYF
TRBD1	TRBV6-1	TRBJ2-5	many	TGTGCCAGCAGAAAACAGGGGCTGACGCAAGAGACCCAGTACTTC	CASRKQGLTQETQYF
NA	TRBV19	TRBJ1-1	NA	TGTGCCAGTAGTATTTCAAGAAAGACTGAAGCTTTCTTT	CASSISRKTEAFF
NA	TRBV10-2	TRBJ1-2	NA	TGCGCCACTTCTAATACAGGGAGTTATGGCTACACCTTC	CATSNTGSYGYTF
NA	TRBV28	TRBJ1-1	NA	TGTGCCAGCAGTTCTTTATCTCAGGGAAAGAACACTGAAGCTTTCTTT	CASSSLSQGKNTEAFF
NA	TRBV9	TRBJ2-7	many	TGTGCCAGCAGCGTAGGTTGGACCCTAGAGAGGGGCGAGCAGTACTTC	CASSVGWTLERGEQYF
NA	TRBV25-1	TRBJ1-1	once	TGTGCCAGCAGTGCAGCTCAGAACACTGAAGCTTTCTTT	CASSAAQNTEAFF
NA	TRBV12-3/TRBV12-4	TRBJ1-3	few	TGTGCCAGCAGCCGGGACAATCCGGGAAACACCATATATTTT	CASSRDNPGNTIYF
NA	TRBV6-2/TRBV6-3	TRBJ2-7	many	TGTGCCAGCAGTTATGGCGGGTTCGCCTACGAGCAGTACTTC	CASSYGGFAYEQYF
NA	TRBV28	TRBJ2-7	NA	TGTGCCAGCAAATGGACCATTCGAGACCCCTACGAGCAGTACTTC	CASKWTIRDPYEQYF